The next 8 T cell receptor beta chains were all read from a single sample in a study of blood T cell repertoires in COVID-19. Clones were sequenced by immunoSEQ multiplex PCR, and TCRdb holds only the in-frame ones, with some missing. The sample includes over 150,000 clones, about 80% of them seen just once. Specimen: peripheral blood. The receptors shown here come from a man aged 55 to 70 with acute or convalescent COVID-19.

The genes are TRBV3-1 (or the pseudogene TRBV3-2) and TRBJ2-3; TRBD2 aligns across 8 bases. This CDR3 has 16 residues. The V segment lost 0 bases and the J segment 7 bases; nucleotides outside the gene matches: 9. Germline V gene lookup returns CDR1 LGHDT and CDR2 YNNKEL (reference sequence). The CDR3 DNA sequence: TGTGCCAGCAGCCAAGATGACGGGGGGGCTCGGAATACGCAGTATTTT. It is translated as CASSQDDGGARNTQYF.

In nucleotides, the CDR3 is TGTGCCAGCAGTTTAGCAGGGGGCACTGAAGCTTTCTTT. Translation gives CASSLAGGTEAFF. V usage is TRBV28 and J usage is TRBJ1-1; 7 bases map to TRBD1. Per germline, CDR1 MDHEN and CDR2 SYDVKM. V trimming: 2 bases; J trimming: 4 bases; junction bases outside the gene matches: 1. CDR3 length: 13 residues.

The chain carries TRBV19 and TRBJ2-1, with 8 bases that match TRBD1. The CDR3 loop spans 16 amino acids. Germline V gene sequence: CDR1 LNHDA, CDR2 SQIVND (reference sequence). The V and J ends lost 6 bases and 6 bases, in that order; junction bases with no gene match: 13. The CDR3 DNA sequence: TGTGCCAGTAGACCTTTACAGGGGGAAAAACTCAATGAGCAGTTCTTC. Its translation is CASRPLQGEKLNEQFF.

This rearrangement joins TRBV19 to TRBJ1-5, with 9 bases aligning to TRBD1. CDR3 size: 14 residues. CDR1 is LNHDA, CDR2 SQIVND, per germline (reference sequence). The trim removed 6 bases at V and 3 bases at J, leaving 3 bases unmatched. The CDR3 coding sequence is TGTGCCAGTAGGGGGACAGGGATCAATCAGCCCCAGCATTTT. It yields the protein CASRGTGINQPQHF.

V gene TRBV7-2 combines with J gene TRBJ2-1, with D possibly matching TRBD1 (5 bases). This CDR3 is built from 15 residues. The germline V gene encodes CDR1 SGHTA and CDR2 FQGNSA. The germline V and J ends were trimmed by 1 base and 5 bases, with 12 bases remaining between them. The CDR3 DNA reads TGTGCCAGCAGCTTAGGGCGGACAACGCACAATGAGCAGTTCTTC. Residues: CASSLGRTTHNEQFF.

V is TRBV12-5 and J is TRBJ2-5; no reliable D call. V lost 1 base to trimming and J lost 7 bases, with 13 bases between them. Germline V gene lookup returns CDR1 LGHNT and CDR2 FRNRAP. CDR3 length: 14 residues. This chain's CDR3 is CASGLDIGAVTQYF. Here the CDR3 DNA reads TGTGCTAGTGGTTTGGACATCGGAGCAGTGACCCAGTACTTC.

The rearrangement links TRBV7-9 to TRBJ2-3; possibly TRBD1 for D (6 bases). Germline values: CDR1 SEHNR, CDR2 FQNEAQ (reference sequence). V was shortened by 3 bases and J by 0 bases, with 13 bases between the two germline ends. The CDR3 has 16 amino acids. This chain's CDR3 is CASSFGPGHSTDTQYF. The CDR3 nucleotides read TGTGCCAGCAGCTTTGGACCGGGACATAGCACAGATACGCAGTATTTT.

The chain employs TRBV10-2 and TRBJ2-7; D is possibly TRBD2 (5 bases). CDR1 is WSHSY and CDR2 is SAAADI in the germline V gene. Trimming shortened V by 0 bases and J by 0 bases, and 12 bases separated the two germline ends. CDR3 size: 16 residues. Here the CDR3 DNA reads TGCGCCAGCAGTGAGTCTGGTAGCGTACTCTCCTACGAGCAGTACTTC. This encodes CASSESGSVLSYEQYF.